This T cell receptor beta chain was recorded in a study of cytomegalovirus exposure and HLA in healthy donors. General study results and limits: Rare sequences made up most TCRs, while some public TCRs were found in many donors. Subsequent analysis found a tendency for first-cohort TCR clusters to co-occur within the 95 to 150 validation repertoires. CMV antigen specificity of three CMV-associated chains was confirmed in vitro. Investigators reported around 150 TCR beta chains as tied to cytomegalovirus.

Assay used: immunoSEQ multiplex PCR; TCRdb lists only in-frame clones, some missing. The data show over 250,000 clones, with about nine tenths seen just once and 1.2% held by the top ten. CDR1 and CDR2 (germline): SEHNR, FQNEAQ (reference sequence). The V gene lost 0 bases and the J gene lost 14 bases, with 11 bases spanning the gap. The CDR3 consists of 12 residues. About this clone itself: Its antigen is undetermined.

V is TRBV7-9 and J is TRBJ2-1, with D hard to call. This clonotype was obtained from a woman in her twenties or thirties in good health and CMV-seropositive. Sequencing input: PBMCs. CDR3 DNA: TGTGCCAGCAGCTTAGCTGACTCGGGCGAGTTCTTC. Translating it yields CASSLADSGEFF.